Each of the 32 T cell receptor beta chains below was sequenced from the same sample in a study of blood T cell repertoires in COVID-19. TCRdb's copy holds only in-frame clones and misses some; the assay was immunoSEQ multiplex PCR. The sample lists roughly 400,000 clones, roughly 90% seen once, with about 1.4% in the top ten. The sample comprised PBMCs or T cells enriched from blood (not recorded which). These receptors all stem from a woman aged 18 to 35 who had been exposed to COVID-19.

The chain has TRBV7-9 and TRBJ2-7; 8 bases map to TRBD1. CDR1 and CDR2 from the germline V gene are SEHNR and FQNEAQ (reference sequence). The CDR3 consists of 15 residues. V was pared by 5 bases and J by 5 bases, with 11 bases of the junction left unmatched. The chain's CDR3 is CASSPVGQGEDEQYF. CDR3 nucleotide sequence: TGTGCCAGCAGCCCGGTCGGACAGGGTGAAGACGAGCAGTACTTC.

The gene calls are TRBV2 and TRBJ2-7; 8 bases map to TRBD1. The CDR3 spans 15 residues. Trimming removed 2 bases from V and 1 base from J; junction bases left unmatched: 4. The V gene's germline CDR1 is SNHLY and CDR2 FYNNEI. CDR3 in DNA: TGTGCCAGCAGTGAATACCGGGACAGGTCCTACGAGCAGTACTTC. Its protein product is CASSEYRDRSYEQYF.

This sequence joins TRBV10-1 and TRBJ2-7, with D possibly being TRBD1 (5 bases). Germline-derived CDR1 and CDR2 are WNHNN and SYGVQD (reference sequence). The germline V and J ends were trimmed by 4 bases and 5 bases, with 12 bases remaining between them. This CDR3 contains 13 residues. CDR3 DNA sequence: TGCGCCAGCAGTGGCCAGGACAACCACGAGCAGTACTTC. It yields the protein CASSGQDNHEQYF.

This sequence joins TRBV28 and TRBJ2-1; D might be TRBD2 (7 bases). Trimming stripped 3 bases from V and 8 bases from J, with 20 bases between. The CDR3 totals 16 residues. From germline, CDR1 is MDHEN and CDR2 SYDVKM. CDR3 nucleotides: TGTGCCAGCAGTTTCCCTCAGGCGGGGAGGGGGGATGAGCAGTTCTTC. Its translation: CASSFPQAGRGDEQFF.

The table lists this clone with a count of one. The chain links TRBV4-3 to TRBJ2-1, with 8 bases that match TRBD2. This CDR3 comprises 16 residues. J gave up 3 bases and V 0 bases, and 4 bases lay outside the gene matches. CDR1 is LGHNA, CDR2 YSLEER, per germline. This chain's CDR3 is CASSQDVAGLYNEQFF. CDR3 sequence (DNA): TGCGCCAGCAGCCAAGACGTAGCGGGGCTCTACAATGAGCAGTTCTTC.

The chain combines TRBV5-6 with TRBJ1-5; D might be TRBD1 (5 bases). Germline V gene data show CDR1 as SGHDT and CDR2 as YYEEEE. This CDR3 is built from 13 residues. Trimming removed 0 bases from V and 7 bases from J, with 8 bases in between. CDR3 sequence: CASSLEGLQPQHF. CDR3 in DNA: TGTGCCAGCAGCTTGGAGGGGCTCCAGCCCCAGCATTTT.

The chain carries TRBV15 and TRBJ2-1; TRBD2 matches 10 bases. There are 12 residues in the CDR3. Germline CDR1 and CDR2: LNHNV and YYDKDF (reference sequence). With V trimmed by 7 bases and J by 9 bases, 3 bases remained unmatched. The CDR3 reads CATKGLAFEQFF. The CDR3 nucleotides read TGTGCCACCAAGGGACTAGCGTTTGAGCAGTTCTTC.

The chain links TRBV5-1 to TRBJ1-3; D is perhaps TRBD1 (5 bases). The CDR3 contains 14 residues. The V gene's germline CDR1 is SGHRS and CDR2 YFSETQ. The ends were cut back, 5 bases at V and 2 bases at J, with 11 bases in the middle. For the CDR3, the DNA is TGCGCCAGCAGGTCTACAGGAGCTGGAAACACCATATATTTT. Its protein product is CASRSTGAGNTIYF. Variable domain in full (rest from reference TRBV5-1 and TRBJ1-3): KAGVTQTPRYLIKTRGQQVTLSCSPISGHRSVSWYQQTPGQGLQFLFEYFSETQRNKGNFPGRFSGRQFSNSRSEMNVSTLELGDSALYLCASRSTGAGNTIYFGEGSWLTVV.

The chain links TRBV27 to TRBJ2-2; 7 bases match TRBD2. The CDR3 is 16 amino acids. Germline V CDR1 and CDR2: MNHEY, SMNVEV (reference sequence). Losses at the gene ends were 2 bases for V and 4 bases for J; bases not matched to a gene: 7. CDR3 in DNA: TGTGCCAGCAGTTTAGTTCGCCCGGGGGGCACCGGGGAGCTGTTTTTT. It codes for CASSLVRPGGTGELFF.

CDR3 DNA sequence: TGTGCCAGTAGTATCGTCTCGGCGGCTTTAAGCTCCTACAATGAGCAGTTCTTC. It encodes CASSIVSAALSSYNEQFF. The rearrangement joins TRBV19 to TRBJ2-1; D is uncertain. V was trimmed by 3 bases and J by 0 bases, leaving 18 bases between them. The CDR3 is 18 amino acids. CDR1 LNHDA and CDR2 SQIVND come from the germline V gene (reference sequence). The full variable domain, completed using reference TRBV19 and TRBJ2-1, is DGGITQSPKYLFRKEGQNVTLSCEQNLNHDAMYWYRQDPGQGLRLIYYSQIVNDFQKGDIAEGYSVSREKKESFPLTVTSAQKNPTAFYLCASSIVSAALSSYNEQFFGPGTRLTVL.

V and J are TRBV19 and TRBJ1-1; maybe TRBD1 (6 bases). Germline V gives CDR1 LNHDA, CDR2 SQIVND (reference sequence). Trimming took off 4 bases at V and 1 base at J, with 13 bases between the two ends. This CDR3 has 15 amino acids. The CDR3 sequence is CASSTYYRANTEAFF. As DNA, the CDR3 is TGTGCCAGTAGTACCTACTACAGGGCGAACACTGAAGCTTTCTTT.

The V and J genes are TRBV2 and TRBJ1-5; TRBD1 agrees at 8 bases. CDR1 is SNHLY and CDR2 is FYNNEI in the germline V gene. The CDR3 length is 16 residues. V shed 6 bases and J 6 bases; nucleotides not matched to a gene: 13. The DNA of the CDR3 is TGTGCCAGCAGCGCAGGAGTGACAGGGGTTAGTCAGCCCCAGCATTTT. Protein product: CASSAGVTGVSQPQHF.

V usage is TRBV7-9 and J usage is TRBJ2-3, with unresolved D. V lost 1 base and J lost 0, with 14 bases in between. There are 17 residues in the CDR3. Germline lookup yields CDR1 SEHNR and CDR2 FQNEAQ (reference sequence). The CDR3 DNA is TGTGCCAGCAGCTTAGGAGTCCCTCCTTGGAGCACAGATACGCAGTATTTT. The encoded protein is CASSLGVPPWSTDTQYF.

CDR3 sequence (DNA): TGTGCCAGCAGCTTAGCGTTGGCACAGGGGGTGGAGACCCAGTACTTC. Amino acid sequence: CASSLALAQGVETQYF. V usage is TRBV7-2 and J usage is TRBJ2-5; TRBD1 matches 8 bases. This CDR3 is built from 16 residues. Germline-derived CDR1 and CDR2 are SGHTA and FQGNSA. With 0 bases clipped from V and 5 bases from J, the junction kept 8 bases outside the gene matches.

The chain joins TRBV28 to TRBJ2-2; the match to TRBD2 covers 9 bases. Germline-derived CDR1 and CDR2 are MDHEN and SYDVKM. V dropped 3 bases and J dropped 5; count of bases not matched to a gene: 19. The CDR3 consists of 20 residues. CDR3 sequence (DNA): TGTGCCAGCAGTTTGTCCCCTACCCTTATAGCGGGAGTGGGTACCGGGGAGCTGTTTTTT. Residues: CASSLSPTLIAGVGTGELFF.

The chain recombines TRBV7-2 with TRBJ1-1; the D is unclear. Trimming removed 5 bases at V and 4 bases at J, with 14 bases between. The CDR3 runs 14 residues. Germline V gives CDR1 SGHTA, CDR2 FQGNSA. The CDR3 reads CASSPGLLSTEAFF. For the CDR3, the DNA is TGTGCCAGCAGCCCCGGGTTGTTGAGCACTGAAGCTTTCTTT.

The rearrangement joins TRBV6-2 or TRBV6-3 to TRBJ1-1; tentatively, D is TRBD1 (5 bases). The CDR3 loop spans 16 amino acids. Germline-derived CDR1 and CDR2 are MNHEY and SVGEGT. Trimming stripped 6 bases from V and 3 bases from J, with 20 bases between. CDR3 sequence reads: CASSHRQLIRDTEAFF. The CDR3 DNA sequence: TGTGCCAGCAGCCACAGACAGCTCATTAGGGACACTGAAGCTTTCTTT.

This rearrangement joins TRBV5-6 to TRBJ1-1, with 9 bases matching TRBD1. Looked up from germline, CDR1 is SGHDT and CDR2 is YYEEEE. This CDR3 is built from 14 residues. Trimming at V came to 4 bases and at J to 3 bases, leaving 4 bases not matched to a gene. The CDR3 reads CASSLNRGHTEAFF. For the CDR3, the DNA is TGTGCCAGCAGCCTAAACAGGGGGCACACTGAAGCTTTCTTT. Full variable domain (rest looked up from reference TRBV5-6 and TRBJ1-1): DAGVTQSPTHLIKTRGQQVTLRCSPKSGHDTVSWYQQALGQGPQFIFQYYEEEERQRGNFPDRFSGHQFPNYSSELNVNALLLGDSALYLCASSLNRGHTEAFFGQGTRLTVV.

For the CDR3, the DNA is TGTGCCAGCGGCCGGGACAGAGCATTTTATGGCTACACCTTC. Translated, it gives CASGRDRAFYGYTF. This chain uses TRBV6-5 with TRBJ1-2; 7 positions match TRBD1. The CDR3 is 14 residues long. Germline V gene lookup returns CDR1 MNHEY and CDR2 SVGAGI. J gave up 5 bases and V 8 bases, and 11 bases lay outside the gene matches.

The rearrangement links TRBV10-2 to TRBJ2-3, with D perhaps matching TRBD2 (6 bases). Trimming left V 3 bases short and J 2 bases short, with 15 bases between. Germline V gene lookup returns CDR1 WSHSY and CDR2 SAAADI. The CDR3 is 16 amino acids. The CDR3 DNA is TGCGCCAGCAGTGAAGGAGGGCCCGGTGACACAGATACGCAGTATTTT. Translating gives CASSEGGPGDTDTQYF.

This chain uses TRBV28 with TRBJ2-5; 10 bases map to TRBD1. V lost 5 bases and J lost 5; bases outside the gene matches: 2. CDR1 and CDR2 (germline): MDHEN, SYDVKM. This CDR3 comprises 13 residues. The CDR3 DNA is TGTGCCAGCAGTGGGACAGGGGTGGAGACCCAGTACTTC. It yields the protein CASSGTGVETQYF. The full variable domain, with the rest looked up from reference TRBV28 and TRBJ2-5, is DVKVTQSSRYLVKRTGEKVFLECVQDMDHENMFWYRQDPGLGLRLIYFSYDVKMKEKGDIPEGYSVSREKKERFSLILESASTNQTSMYLCASSGTGVETQYFGPGTRLLVL.

V is TRBV3-1 (or the pseudogene TRBV3-2) and J is TRBJ2-7; D call uncertain. Germline V lookup: CDR1 LGHDT, CDR2 YNNKEL (reference sequence). The length of the CDR3 is 13 residues. Trimming stripped 1 base from V and 3 bases from J, with 7 bases between. Here the CDR3 reads CASSQGQDYEQYF. CDR3 DNA: TGTGCCAGCAGCCAAGGGCAGGACTACGAGCAGTACTTC.

This sequence joins TRBV27 and TRBJ2-7, with TRBD2 matching 8 bases. The germline CDR1 and CDR2 sequences are MNHEY and SMNVEV (reference sequence). J gave up 0 bases and V 5 bases, and 9 bases lay outside the gene matches. CDR3 length: 16 residues. CDR3 nucleotides: TGTGCCAGCAGTCGTGACCTAGCGGGCAGCTCCTACGAGCAGTACTTC. It is translated as CASSRDLAGSSYEQYF.

Comments on this clone: The germline gene is not matched at one end of the junction; a read error may be the cause. The chain is built from TRBV7-9 and TRBJ1-6; D possibly corresponds to TRBD1 (6 bases). The CDR3 has 12 amino acids. CDR1 and CDR2 from the germline V gene are SEHNR and FQNEAQ (reference sequence). The CDR3 nucleotides are TGTGCCAGCAGCTTTATTGAGCAGGGGCCCCTCTTT. Translating it yields CASSFIEQGPLF.

This clone was detected a few times. The chain links TRBV19 to TRBJ2-7; a weak D match, TRBD1 (6 bases). V lost 7 bases, J lost 2 bases, and 12 bases lay in between. The CDR3 has 13 residues. Germline-derived CDR1 and CDR2 are LNHDA and SQIVND (reference sequence). The CDR3 DNA is TGTGCCAGTACCGGGACAAAAACCTACGAGCAGTACTTC. Its translation is CASTGTKTYEQYF.

This chain connects TRBV9 to TRBJ1-6, with TRBD1 matching over 9 bases. V lost 4 bases to trimming and J lost 3 bases; unmatched junction nucleotides: 5. Germline V gene lookup returns CDR1 SGDLS and CDR2 YYNGEE. This CDR3 is built from 16 residues. The CDR3 protein is CASSRGDRDYNSPLHF. The CDR3 coding sequence is TGTGCCAGCAGCCGCGGGGACAGGGACTATAATTCACCCCTCCACTTT.

The V gene is TRBV28, the J gene TRBJ1-3, with D hard to call. Trimming pared 3 bases from V and 0 bases from J, leaving 12 bases between. The CDR3 is made up of 16 amino acids. CDR1 and CDR2 (germline): MDHEN, SYDVKM. The CDR3 here is CASSLMTRHSGNTIYF. The CDR3 DNA sequence: TGTGCCAGCAGTTTGATGACACGACACTCTGGAAACACCATATATTTT.

The V gene is TRBV3-1 (or the pseudogene TRBV3-2), the J gene TRBJ1-5, with D uncertain. V shed 2 bases and J shed 7 bases, with 9 bases lying between them. The CDR3 runs to 13 residues. Germline V CDR1 and CDR2: LGHDT, YNNKEL (reference sequence). The CDR3 region has the DNA TGTGCCAGCAGCCAATCCGAGGGACAGCCCCAGCATTTT. This codes for CASSQSEGQPQHF.

The rearrangement uses TRBV4-1 and TRBJ2-5, with a tentative D call TRBD1 (6 bases). Germline V gene lookup returns CDR1 MGHRA and CDR2 YSYEKL. Trimming cost V 5 bases and J 1 base, with 11 bases left between them. This CDR3 is built from 14 residues. As DNA, the CDR3 is TGCGCCAGCAGCGCGAGGGGGAGCCAAGAGACCCAGTACTTC. The encoded protein is CASSARGSQETQYF.

This sequence joins TRBV29-1 and TRBJ2-1, with 14 bases lining up with TRBD2. Trimming removed 5 bases from V and 1 base from J; junction bases left unmatched: 4. CDR1 and CDR2 from the germline V gene are SQVTM and ANQGSEA. This CDR3 region has 16 residues. The CDR3 region has the DNA TGCAGCGTTCTGACTAGCGGGAGGGGGTCCTACAATGAGCAGTTCTTC. Protein sequence: CSVLTSGRGSYNEQFF.

The chain combines TRBV7-8 with TRBJ1-1, with D tentatively TRBD1 (6 bases). V lost 5 bases and J lost 1, with 14 bases in between. Germline-derived CDR1 and CDR2 are SGHVS and FQNEAQ. This CDR3 has 15 residues. The CDR3 region is CASSQSGQKNTEAFF. CDR3 nucleotide sequence: TGTGCCAGCAGCCAATCCGGACAGAAGAACACTGAAGCTTTCTTT.

The gene calls are TRBV25-1 and TRBJ1-1; no clear D. CDR1 is MGHDK, CDR2 SYGVNS, per germline. V was shortened by 8 bases and J by 7 bases, with 8 bases between the two germline ends. This CDR3 has 10 amino acids. CDR3 nucleotide sequence: TGTGCCAGCGTAGGCGGTGAAGCTTTCTTT. Translation: CASVGGEAFF.